The 27 T cell receptor beta chains below all came from one sample that was sequenced in a study of cytomegalovirus exposure and HLA in healthy donors. Amplification used 60 Vbeta primers and 13 Jbeta primers. Some clones are missing from TCRdb's copy, which holds only in-frame ones; the method was immunoSEQ multiplex PCR. The repertoire holds 150,000 to 250,000 clones, approximately 85% seen once, with under 3% in the top ten. Material: PBMCs. The receptor source for this set is a woman between 50 and 59 years old in good health and CMV-seronegative.

The V call is TRBV5-4, the J call TRBJ2-7; TRBD2 aligns across 7 bases. This CDR3 region has 16 residues. Per the germline V gene, CDR1 is SGHNT and CDR2 is YYREEE (reference sequence). V trimming: 3 bases; J trimming: 3 bases; junction bases outside the gene matches: 12. As DNA, the CDR3 is TGTGCCAGCAGCTATGAGGCGGGAGAAGTGAACTACGAGCAGTACTTC. Translation: CASSYEAGEVNYEQYF.

The rearrangement uses TRBV27 and TRBJ2-1; 12 positions match TRBD1. The V segment lost 4 bases and the J segment 6 bases; nucleotides outside the gene matches: 10. Germline-derived CDR1 and CDR2 are MNHEY and SMNVEV (reference sequence). CDR3 size: 17 residues. Here the CDR3 reads CASSWGQGAGFGNEQFF. The CDR3 coding sequence is TGTGCCAGCAGTTGGGGACAGGGGGCGGGTTTCGGCAATGAGCAGTTCTTC.

Notes on this clone: Other nucleotide sequences from this sample produce the same CDR3. V and J are TRBV4-1 and TRBJ1-1; 8 positions agree with TRBD1. V shed 3 bases and J 4 bases; nucleotides not matched to a gene: 4. This CDR3 contains 14 residues. Germline CDR1 and CDR2: MGHRA and YSYEKL. As DNA, the CDR3 is TGCGCCAGCAGCCATGGTACAGGGGGCACTGAAGCTTTCTTT. It translates to CASSHGTGGTEAFF.

This clone turned up a few times. The chain combines TRBV19 with TRBJ1-1; the match to TRBD1 covers 7 bases. The CDR3 spans 16 residues. The ends lost 5 bases at V and 5 bases at J; junction bases unmatched: 14. Germline loops: CDR1 LNHDA, CDR2 SQIVND (reference sequence). The CDR3, as DNA: TGTGCCAGTAGTGTAAGGGCGCAGAGGGGGCTGACTGAAGCTTTCTTT. Protein sequence: CASSVRAQRGLTEAFF.

The V and J genes are TRBV28 and TRBJ1-4; 8 nucleotides align to TRBD1. Germline lookup yields CDR1 MDHEN and CDR2 SYDVKM. The CDR3 runs to 15 residues. V was pared by 6 bases and J by 3 bases, with 6 bases of the junction left unmatched. In nucleotides, the CDR3 is TGTGCCAGCAGCTCCCAGGGGGCGGCTAATGAAAAACTGTTTTTT. Protein product: CASSSQGAANEKLFF.

This clone was observed once. V gene TRBV29-1 combines with J gene TRBJ1-4; D is perhaps TRBD1 (6 bases). Germline CDR1 SQVTM, CDR2 ANQGSEA. Trimming removed 5 bases from V and 5 bases from J, with 18 bases in between. The CDR3 contains 15 residues. The CDR3 sequence: CSVTQQGRLNEKLFF. CDR3 bases: TGCAGCGTTACTCAACAGGGCCGACTAAATGAAAAACTGTTTTTT.

This chain links TRBV12-5 with TRBJ2-1; tentatively, D is TRBD2 (5 bases). V was trimmed by 2 bases and J by 0 bases, leaving 17 bases between them. The CDR3 is 18 amino acids. CDR1 is LGHNT and CDR2 is FRNRAP in the germline V gene. The CDR3 bases are TGTGCTAGTGGTTTGTCTCATGATGGAGGTTCCTCCTACAATGAGCAGTTCTTC. It specifies CASGLSHDGGSSYNEQFF.

The genes are TRBV2 and TRBJ2-7; possible D gene TRBD2, 7 bases. This CDR3 region has 16 residues. Germline-derived CDR1 and CDR2 are SNHLY and FYNNEI. V lost 2 bases to trimming and J lost 4 bases, with 18 bases between them. CDR3 in amino acids: CASSEPSGGGGYEQYF. CDR3 sequence (DNA): TGTGCCAGCAGTGAACCCTCCGGCGGGGGCGGATACGAGCAGTACTTC.

This clone was seen only once. The chain couples TRBV5-4 to TRBJ2-1; D not certain. CDR3 length equals 14 residues. Germline values: CDR1 SGHNT, CDR2 YYREEE (reference sequence). Trimming stripped 0 bases from V and 2 bases from J, with 6 bases between. The CDR3 DNA sequence: TGTGCCAGCAGCTTGGGACTCCCCTACAATGAGCAGTTCTTC. Translation: CASSLGLPYNEQFF. The complete variable domain, with remaining parts taken from reference TRBV5-4 and TRBJ2-1, reads ETGVTQSPTHLIKTRGQQVTLRCSSQSGHNTVSWYQQALGQGPQFIFQYYREEENGRGNFPPRFSGLQFPNYSSELNVNALELDDSALYLCASSLGLPYNEQFFGPGTRLTVL.

J is TRBJ2-7 and V is TRBV9, with TRBD1 matching 10 bases. Germline V lookup: CDR1 SGDLS, CDR2 YYNGEE. This CDR3 comprises 15 residues. J lost 7 bases, V lost 3 bases, and 10 bases had no gene match. The CDR3 loop reads CASSALGTGATEQYF. CDR3 in DNA: TGTGCCAGCAGCGCCCTCGGGACAGGGGCGACAGAGCAGTACTTC.

The chain combines TRBV9 with TRBJ1-4; possibly TRBD1 for D (5 bases). The CDR3 contains 18 residues. CDR1 SGDLS and CDR2 YYNGEE come from the germline V gene. V lost 3 bases, J lost 0 bases, and 18 bases lay in between. CDR3 DNA sequence: TGTGCCAGCAGCGAACCTCCAAGGACACCAACAACTAATGAAAAACTGTTTTTT. Amino acids: CASSEPPRTPTTNEKLFF.

The chain uses TRBV19 and TRBJ2-3; perhaps TRBD1 as D (6 bases). CDR1 and CDR2 from the germline V gene are LNHDA and SQIVND (reference sequence). Trimming took off 4 bases at V and 4 bases at J, with 9 bases between the two ends. This CDR3 has 13 amino acids. The CDR3 DNA is TGTGCCAGTAGTAACAGGGCGGCAGATACGCAGTATTTT. Its protein is CASSNRAADTQYF.

The chain uses TRBV7-6 and TRBJ2-1, with a weak D call TRBD2 (5 bases). The CDR3 runs 15 residues. Looked up from germline, CDR1 is SGHVS and CDR2 is FNYEAQ. The ends were cut back, 1 base at V and 8 bases at J, with 15 bases in the middle. In DNA, the CDR3 is TGTGCCAGCAGCTTAGGGGAGTTAGTGGTCGATGAGCAGTTCTTC. Amino acid sequence: CASSLGELVVDEQFF.

The V call is TRBV13, the J call TRBJ2-5, with D possibly being TRBD1 (5 bases). CDR1 PRHDT and CDR2 FYEKMQ come from the germline V gene (reference sequence). Trimming shortened V by 5 bases and J by 2 bases, and 12 bases separated the two germline ends. The CDR3 contains 14 residues. As DNA, the CDR3 is TGTGCCAGCAGCACGTACAGGTTACAAGAGACCCAGTACTTC. This codes for CASSTYRLQETQYF.

J is TRBJ2-1 and V is TRBV30; 11 positions match TRBD2. Trimming removed 2 bases from V and 3 bases from J; junction bases left unmatched: 18. The CDR3 is 20 residues long. Per germline, CDR1 GTSNPN and CDR2 SVGIG (reference sequence). The CDR3 DNA follows: TGTGCCTGGAGTACCCTAGCGGGAGGAACGAGGGGACATCTCTACAATGAGCAGTTCTTC. Amino acids: CAWSTLAGGTRGHLYNEQFF.

The gene calls are TRBV28 and TRBJ1-6, with TRBD1 matching over 8 bases. Unmatched junction bases numbered 9, after V lost 5 bases and J lost 6 bases. The CDR3 sequence is 16 residues long. Germline V gives CDR1 MDHEN, CDR2 SYDVKM. CDR3 protein: CASSEYTGGGNSPLHF. The CDR3 bases are TGTGCCAGCAGTGAATATACAGGGGGAGGTAATTCACCCCTCCACTTT.

This chain links TRBV19 with TRBJ2-2, with 7 positions matching TRBD2. The V segment lost 5 bases and the J segment 0 bases; nucleotides outside the gene matches: 3. CDR3 length: 15 amino acids. Per germline, CDR1 LNHDA and CDR2 SQIVND (reference sequence). The CDR3 protein is CASSPGLANTGELFF. Here the CDR3 DNA reads TGTGCCAGTAGTCCCGGACTAGCGAACACCGGGGAGCTGTTTTTT.

In the case of this clone: The junction and the germline gene differ at one end; a read error may be behind it. The CDR3 DNA follows: TGTGCCAACTCATCCGGACAGGGGATGAATCAGCCCCAGCATTTT. Encoded protein: CANSSGQGMNQPQHF. This chain joins TRBV18 and TRBJ1-5; 9 bases align to TRBD1. The CDR3 extends over 15 amino acids. The V gene's germline CDR1 is KGHSH and CDR2 LQKENI.

The V gene is TRBV7-2, the J gene TRBJ1-5; 8 bases are a match to TRBD1. V shed 4 bases, J shed 8 bases, and the junction held 10 bases outside the gene matches. The germline V gene encodes CDR1 SGHTA and CDR2 FQGNSA. This CDR3 has 15 residues. The CDR3 nucleotides read TGTGCCAGCAGCTCAAGGACAGGGTGGTTAGAGCCCCAGCATTTT. Its protein is CASSSRTGWLEPQHF.

V and J are TRBV28 and TRBJ1-5; the match to TRBD1 covers 7 bases. V shed 6 bases, J shed 3 bases, and the junction held 8 bases outside the gene matches. Germline CDR1 reads MDHEN; CDR2 reads SYDVKM. There are 15 residues in the CDR3. CDR3 region: CASSPDRAVNQPQHF. CDR3 sequence (DNA): TGTGCCAGCAGCCCTGACAGGGCCGTCAATCAGCCCCAGCATTTT.

V gene TRBV6-6 combines with J gene TRBJ1-5; D uncertain. There are 14 residues in the CDR3. V gave up 0 bases and J gave up 7 bases, with 10 bases separating them. Germline V gene data show CDR1 as MNHNY and CDR2 as SVGAGI (reference sequence). The CDR3 region is CASSYSRVEQPQHF. CDR3 bases: TGTGCCAGCAGTTACTCGAGGGTCGAACAGCCCCAGCATTTT.

This sequence joins TRBV5-1 and TRBJ1-1, with D perhaps TRBD1 (6 bases). The CDR3 has 14 residues. Germline V lookup: CDR1 SGHRS, CDR2 YFSETQ. The ends were cut back, 4 bases at V and 1 base at J, with 11 bases in the middle. The CDR3 sequence is CASSLEGQNTEAFF. Written as DNA, the CDR3 is TGCGCCAGCAGCCTGGAGGGACAGAACACTGAAGCTTTCTTT.

V gene TRBV28 combines with J gene TRBJ1-5; 8 nucleotides match TRBD1. The germline V gene has CDR1 MDHEN and CDR2 SYDVKM. With V trimmed by 5 bases and J by 6 bases, 9 bases remained unmatched. The CDR3 runs 15 residues. Here the CDR3 DNA reads TGTGCCAGCAGTCCGTCGACAGGGGCAGGTCAGCCCCAGCATTTT. Amino acids: CASSPSTGAGQPQHF.

The chain is built from TRBV27 and TRBJ2-7, with 9 nucleotides matching TRBD1. V was clipped by 5 bases and J by 2 bases; unmatched bases: 10. CDR1 MNHEY and CDR2 SMNVEV come from the germline V gene (reference sequence). CDR3 size: 16 residues. This chain's CDR3 is CASSLFPGTGTYEQYF. The CDR3 DNA sequence: TGTGCCAGCAGTCTATTCCCCGGGACAGGGACCTACGAGCAGTACTTC.

J is TRBJ2-2 and V is TRBV6-1; 11 bases match TRBD1. V was clipped by 6 bases and J by 6 bases; unmatched bases: 3. Per germline, CDR1 MNHNS and CDR2 SASEGT. The CDR3 runs to 14 residues. This CDR3 reads CASRGQGAPGELFF. CDR3 nucleotides: TGTGCCAGCAGAGGACAGGGGGCGCCCGGGGAGCTGTTTTTT.

The CDR3 is CASRYRGDQPQHF. The CDR3 nucleotides are TGTGCCAGCAGGTACAGGGGGGATCAGCCCCAGCATTTT. The chain recombines TRBV6-1 with TRBJ1-5, with 8 bases aligning to TRBD1. V lost 6 bases and J lost 5; bases outside the gene matches: 3. The CDR3 consists of 13 residues. CDR1 MNHNS and CDR2 SASEGT come from the germline V gene.

The genes are TRBV7-9 and TRBJ1-2; 9 bases agree with TRBD1. The V segment lost 5 bases and the J segment 5 bases; nucleotides outside the gene matches: 9. This CDR3 has 15 residues. Germline V lookup: CDR1 SEHNR, CDR2 FQNEAQ (reference sequence). CDR3: CASSPTPDRGYGYTF. CDR3 bases: TGTGCCAGCAGCCCAACTCCGGACAGGGGTTATGGCTACACCTTC.